The 15 T cell receptor beta chains in this list originate from one sample, sequenced in a study of blood T cells in healthy people across ages. Next came a second PCR, run for about 6 to 12 cycles, which used a sample-barcoded 5' primer along with a J-beta primer mix. One entry per CDR3 protein results from TCRdb running MiXCR on the 5' RACE reads. The sample carries roughly 640,000 distinct CDR3 sequences, about 30% recorded once. Material: blood. These receptors all come from a woman aged 80 or over in good health.

This rearrangement joins TRBV2 to TRBJ2-7; 7 nucleotides align to TRBD1. The CDR3 runs to 12 residues. V was pared by 7 bases and J by 6 bases, with 6 bases of the junction left unmatched. The germline gives CDR1 SNHLY, CDR2 FYNNEI. The CDR3 is CASMRQGGEQYF. Written as DNA, the CDR3 is TGTGCCAGCATGAGACAGGGCGGCGAGCAGTACTTC.

This sequence joins TRBV14 and TRBJ2-4, with TRBD1 as a possible D gene (5 bases). The J call may be incorrect, as the DNA end agrees better with TRBJ2-7. Germline CDR1 SGHDN, CDR2 FVKESK. CDR3 length: 15 residues. The CDR3 sequence is CASSQVPGLPYEQYF. In DNA form, the CDR3 reads TGTGCCAGCAGCCAAGTTCCAGGGCTCCCCTACGAGCAGTACTTC.

This clonotype appeared many times. The chain combines TRBV30 with TRBJ2-5; 12 nucleotides match TRBD1. The CDR3 is 15 residues long. CDR1 GTSNPN and CDR2 SVGIG come from the germline V gene (reference sequence). V was clipped by 2 bases and J by 4 bases; unmatched bases: 5. CDR3 residues: CAWSTGQGARETQYF. The CDR3 nucleotides are TGTGCCTGGAGTACGGGACAGGGGGCGCGAGAGACCCAGTACTTC.

This clonotype has a count of ten or more. The chain employs TRBV29-1 and TRBJ2-3; D call uncertain. V shed 2 bases and J shed 2 bases, with 5 bases lying between them. The germline gives CDR1 SQVTM, CDR2 ANQGSEA. The CDR3 runs to 12 residues. DNA of the CDR3: TGCAGCGTTGAAAGGGACACAGATACGCAGTATTTT. Its translation is CSVERDTDTQYF.

There are a few counts of this clonotype. V gene TRBV30 combines with J gene TRBJ2-5; D call uncertain. The ends were cut back, 4 bases at V and 1 base at J, with 13 bases in the middle. CDR1 is GTSNPN, CDR2 SVGIG, per germline (reference sequence). The CDR3 is 14 amino acids. CDR3 loop: CAWTTPSCQETQYF. The CDR3, as DNA: TGTGCCTGGACGACACCATCTTGCCAAGAGACCCAGTACTTC.

In its sample, this clonotype was seen many times. As DNA, the CDR3 is TGCGCCAGCAGCTTGTTAAAGGGGGCTTCCAATGAGCAGTTCTTC. Protein sequence: CASSLLKGASNEQFF. This chain joins TRBV5-1 and TRBJ2-1; 7 nucleotides match TRBD1. The CDR3 runs to 15 residues. CDR1 and CDR2 (germline): SGHRS, YFSETQ. V lost 1 base and J lost 6; bases outside the gene matches: 7.

This rearrangement joins TRBV20-1 to TRBJ1-1, with D uncertain. The CDR3 contains 13 residues. V was shortened by 3 bases and J by 1 base, with 9 bases between the two germline ends. Germline V lookup: CDR1 DFQATT, CDR2 SNEGSKA (reference sequence). CDR3 loop: CSASQDPNTEAFF. The CDR3 region has the DNA TGCAGTGCTAGCCAGGATCCGAACACTGAAGCTTTCTTT.

The table lists this clonotype with many counts. The chain combines TRBV7-2 with TRBJ2-7; 9 positions agree with TRBD1. This CDR3 is built from 16 residues. The V gene end was trimmed by 4 bases and the J gene end by 2 bases; junction bases not matched to a gene: 9. Germline CDR1 is SGHTA and CDR2 is FQGNSA. The CDR3 DNA is TGTGCCAGCAGCTCCCTCTCGGGGACAGGGACCTACGAGCAGTACTTC. It yields the protein CASSSLSGTGTYEQYF.

Many counts were recorded for this clonotype. V usage is TRBV12-3 or TRBV12-4 and J usage is TRBJ2-7; D could derive from TRBD1 or TRBD2 (5 bases each). The V end lost 5 bases, the J end lost 2 bases, and 13 bases lay between the germline ends. The CDR3 loop spans 14 amino acids. CDR3 coding DNA: TGTGCCAGCAGTCTCCGGGACGGACCCTACGAGCAGTACTTC. Amino acids: CASSLRDGPYEQYF.

Note on this clonotype: This may come from a read error, since a much larger clone is one base off. The rearrangement links TRBV7-2 to TRBJ2-1, with 10 nucleotides matching TRBD1. V shed 1 base, J shed 8 bases, and the junction held 8 bases outside the gene matches. The CDR3 sequence is 16 residues long. CDR1 and CDR2 (germline): SGHTA, FQGNSA. CDR3 sequence reads: CASSLGAGTGVDEQFF. The CDR3 DNA sequence: TGTGCCAGCAGCTTAGGGGCCGGGACAGGGGTGGATGAGCAGTTCTTC.

This clonotype was found a few times. This could be a read error, since a much larger clone is one nucleotide away. The gene calls are TRBV6-2 or TRBV6-3 and TRBJ2-7; the D gene is possibly TRBD2 (5 bases). Germline V gives CDR1 MNHEY, CDR2 SVGEGT. CDR3 size: 14 residues. Written as DNA, the CDR3 is TGTGCCGGCAGTTACGGAGGTTGGGCCTACGAGCAGTACTTC. Protein sequence: CAGSYGGWAYEQYF.

The chain carries TRBV7-9 and TRBJ1-4, with TRBD1 as a possible D gene (5 bases). CDR1 and CDR2 (germline): SEHNR, FQNEAQ (reference sequence). This CDR3 has 16 amino acids. V dropped 5 bases and J dropped 8 bases, with 21 bases sitting between them. CDR3 sequence (DNA): TGTGCCAGCAGCCCCTTGCCCGTGGCAGGGAGGGAAAAACTGTTTTTT. Translated, it gives CASSPLPVAGREKLFF.

The J gene is TRBJ1-1, the V gene TRBV29-1; D unclear. There are 12 residues in the CDR3. V lost 6 bases and J lost 1, with 9 bases in between. Germline V gene sequence: CDR1 SQVTM, CDR2 ANQGSEA. CDR3 bases: TGCAGCGTACAACGACCGAACACTGAAGCTTTCTTT. This sequence encodes CSVQRPNTEAFF.

Many counts were recorded for this clonotype. The gene calls are TRBV20-1 and TRBJ1-1; perhaps TRBD1 as D (5 bases). The CDR3 spans 13 residues. Per the germline V gene, CDR1 is DFQATT and CDR2 is SNEGSKA (reference sequence). V dropped 5 bases and J dropped 5 bases, with 15 bases sitting between them. CDR3 sequence: CSACRAGGTEAFF. The CDR3, as DNA: TGCAGTGCTTGCCGCGCGGGGGGTACTGAAGCTTTCTTT.

A few counts support this clonotype. This chain links TRBV10-3 with TRBJ1-1; 9 positions agree with TRBD1. V lost 4 bases and J lost 3; bases outside the gene matches: 9. CDR3 length equals 16 residues. Germline-derived CDR1 and CDR2 are ENHRY and SYGVKD. CDR3 sequence reads: CAISAGDRDVDTEAFF. Here the CDR3 DNA reads TGTGCCATCAGTGCTGGGGACAGGGACGTGGACACTGAAGCTTTCTTT.